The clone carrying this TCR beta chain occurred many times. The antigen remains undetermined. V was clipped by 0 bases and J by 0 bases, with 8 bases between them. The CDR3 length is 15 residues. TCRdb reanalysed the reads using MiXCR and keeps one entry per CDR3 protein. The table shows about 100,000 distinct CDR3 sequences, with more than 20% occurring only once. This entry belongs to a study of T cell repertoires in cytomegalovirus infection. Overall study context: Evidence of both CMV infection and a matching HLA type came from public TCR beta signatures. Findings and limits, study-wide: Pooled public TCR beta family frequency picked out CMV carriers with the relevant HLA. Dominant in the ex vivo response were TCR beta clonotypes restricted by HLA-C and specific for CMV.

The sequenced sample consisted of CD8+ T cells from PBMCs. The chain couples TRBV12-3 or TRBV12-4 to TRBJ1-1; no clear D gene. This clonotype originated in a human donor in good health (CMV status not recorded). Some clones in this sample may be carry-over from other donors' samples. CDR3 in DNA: TGTGCCAGCAGTTTAGCAGCACCCATGAACACTGAAGCTTTCTTT. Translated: CASSLAAPMNTEAFF.